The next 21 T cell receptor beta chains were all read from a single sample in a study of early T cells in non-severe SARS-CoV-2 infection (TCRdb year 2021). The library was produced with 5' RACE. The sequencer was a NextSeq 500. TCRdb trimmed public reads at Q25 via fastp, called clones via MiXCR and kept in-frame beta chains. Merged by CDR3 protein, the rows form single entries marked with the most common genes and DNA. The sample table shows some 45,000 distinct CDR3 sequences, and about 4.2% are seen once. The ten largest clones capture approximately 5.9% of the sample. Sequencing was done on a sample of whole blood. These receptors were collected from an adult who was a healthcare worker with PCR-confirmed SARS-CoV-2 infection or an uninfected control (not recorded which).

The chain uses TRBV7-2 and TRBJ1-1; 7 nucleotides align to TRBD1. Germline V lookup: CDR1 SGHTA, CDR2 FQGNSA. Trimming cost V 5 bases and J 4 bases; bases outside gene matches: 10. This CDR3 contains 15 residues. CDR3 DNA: TGTGCCAGCAGCCCCCGACAGGGTTTGGGCACTGAAGCTTTCTTT. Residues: CASSPRQGLGTEAFF.

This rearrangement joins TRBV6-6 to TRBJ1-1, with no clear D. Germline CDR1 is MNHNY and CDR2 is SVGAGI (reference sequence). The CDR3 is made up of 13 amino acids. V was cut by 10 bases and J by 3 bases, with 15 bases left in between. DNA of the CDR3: TGTGCCACCACCCAGAGGGCGGACACTGAAGCTTTCTTT. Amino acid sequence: CATTQRADTEAFF.

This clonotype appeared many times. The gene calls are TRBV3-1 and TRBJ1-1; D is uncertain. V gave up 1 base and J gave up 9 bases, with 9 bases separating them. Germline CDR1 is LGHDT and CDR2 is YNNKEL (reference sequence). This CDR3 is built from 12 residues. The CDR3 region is CASSQGSLQAFF. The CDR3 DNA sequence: TGTGCCAGCAGCCAAGGATCTCTTCAAGCTTTCTTT.

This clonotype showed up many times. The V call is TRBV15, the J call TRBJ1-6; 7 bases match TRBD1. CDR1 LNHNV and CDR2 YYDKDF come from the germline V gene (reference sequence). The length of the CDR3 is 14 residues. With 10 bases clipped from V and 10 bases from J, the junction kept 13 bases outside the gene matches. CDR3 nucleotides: TGTGCCATCTCACAGGGGCCGGGGGGCTCACCCCTCCACTTT. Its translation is CAISQGPGGSPLHF.

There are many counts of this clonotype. CDR3 in amino acids: CASSPGTSPGELFF. For the CDR3, the DNA is TGTGCCAGCAGCCCCGGGACTTCCCCCGGGGAGCTGTTTTTT. This chain joins TRBV7-9 and TRBJ2-2, with D possibly matching TRBD2 (6 bases). CDR3 size: 14 residues. Germline assignment: CDR1 SEHNR and CDR2 FQNEAQ (reference sequence). V lost 5 bases, J lost 6 bases, and 13 bases lay in between.

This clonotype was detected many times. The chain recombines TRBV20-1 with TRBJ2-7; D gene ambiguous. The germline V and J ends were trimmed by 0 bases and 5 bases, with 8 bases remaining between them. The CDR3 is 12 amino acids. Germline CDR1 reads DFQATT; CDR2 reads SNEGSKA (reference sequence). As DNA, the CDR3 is TGCAGTGCTAGAGATCGCCGGGACGAGCAGTACTTC. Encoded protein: CSARDRRDEQYF.

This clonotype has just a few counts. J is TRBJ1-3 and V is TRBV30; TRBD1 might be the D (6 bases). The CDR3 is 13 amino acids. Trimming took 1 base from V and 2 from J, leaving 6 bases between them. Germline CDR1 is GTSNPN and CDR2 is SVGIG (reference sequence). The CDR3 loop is CAWSAGAGNTIYF. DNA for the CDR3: TGTGCCTGGAGTGCAGGGGCTGGAAACACCATATATTTT.

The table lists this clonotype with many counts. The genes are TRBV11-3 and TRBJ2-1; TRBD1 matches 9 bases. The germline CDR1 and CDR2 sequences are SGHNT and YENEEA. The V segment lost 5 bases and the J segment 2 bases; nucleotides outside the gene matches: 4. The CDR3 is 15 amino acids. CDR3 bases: TGTGCCAGCAGCCCACAGGGGGCTGCCTACAATGAGCAGTTCTTC. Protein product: CASSPQGAAYNEQFF.

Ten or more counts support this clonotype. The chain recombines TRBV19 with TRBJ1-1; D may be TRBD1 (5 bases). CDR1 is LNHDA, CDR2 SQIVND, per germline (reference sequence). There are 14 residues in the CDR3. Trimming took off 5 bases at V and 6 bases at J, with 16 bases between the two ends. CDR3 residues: CASSQMGQGSEAFF. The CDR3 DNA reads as TGTGCCAGTAGTCAAATGGGGCAGGGCTCTGAAGCTTTCTTT.

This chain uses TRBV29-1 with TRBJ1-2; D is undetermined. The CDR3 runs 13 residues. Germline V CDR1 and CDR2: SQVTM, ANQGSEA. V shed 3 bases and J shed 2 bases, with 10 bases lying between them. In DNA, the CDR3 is TGCAGCGTTGACCCCTCAGGAAACTATGGCTACACCTTC. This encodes CSVDPSGNYGYTF.

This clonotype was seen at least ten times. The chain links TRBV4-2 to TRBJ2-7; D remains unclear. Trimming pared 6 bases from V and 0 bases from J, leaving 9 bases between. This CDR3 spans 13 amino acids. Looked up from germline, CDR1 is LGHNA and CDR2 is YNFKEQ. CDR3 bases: TGTGCCAGCAGACCAACAAGCTCCTACGAGCAGTACTTC. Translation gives CASRPTSSYEQYF.

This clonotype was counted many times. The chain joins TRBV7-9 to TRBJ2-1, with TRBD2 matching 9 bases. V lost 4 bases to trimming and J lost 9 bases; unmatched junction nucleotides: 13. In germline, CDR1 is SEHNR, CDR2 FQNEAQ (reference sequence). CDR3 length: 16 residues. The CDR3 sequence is CASSYPATSGSFEQFF. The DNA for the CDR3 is TGTGCCAGCAGCTACCCCGCGACTAGCGGTAGTTTTGAGCAGTTCTTC. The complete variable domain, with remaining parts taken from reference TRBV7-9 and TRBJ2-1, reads DTGVSQNPRHKITKRGQNVTFRCDPISEHNRLYWYRQTLGQGPEFLTYFQNEAQLEKSRLLSDRFSAERPKGSFSTLEIQRTEQGDSAMYLCASSYPATSGSFEQFFGPGTRLTVL.

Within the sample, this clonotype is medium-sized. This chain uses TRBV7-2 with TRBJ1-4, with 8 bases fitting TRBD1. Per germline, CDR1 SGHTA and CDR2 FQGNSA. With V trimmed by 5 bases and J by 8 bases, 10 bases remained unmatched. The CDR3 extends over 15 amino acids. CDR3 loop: CASSPQGQEDEKLFF. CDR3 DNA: TGTGCCAGCAGCCCTCAGGGACAGGAGGACGAAAAACTGTTTTTT.

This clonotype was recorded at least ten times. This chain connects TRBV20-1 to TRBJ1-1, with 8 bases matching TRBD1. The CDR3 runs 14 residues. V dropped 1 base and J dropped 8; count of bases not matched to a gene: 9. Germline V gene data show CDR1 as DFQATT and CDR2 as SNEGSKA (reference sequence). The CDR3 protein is CSARAQSSGGEAFF. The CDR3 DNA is TGCAGTGCTAGAGCACAATCCTCAGGGGGCGAAGCTTTCTTT.

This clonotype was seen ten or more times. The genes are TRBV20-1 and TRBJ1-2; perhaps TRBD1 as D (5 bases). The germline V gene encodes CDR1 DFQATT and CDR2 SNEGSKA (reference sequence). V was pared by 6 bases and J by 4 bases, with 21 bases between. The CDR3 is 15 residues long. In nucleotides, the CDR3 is TGCAGTGCCCCCGGCGGGACCACGGTGGGCTATGGCTACACCTTC. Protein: CSAPGGTTVGYGYTF.

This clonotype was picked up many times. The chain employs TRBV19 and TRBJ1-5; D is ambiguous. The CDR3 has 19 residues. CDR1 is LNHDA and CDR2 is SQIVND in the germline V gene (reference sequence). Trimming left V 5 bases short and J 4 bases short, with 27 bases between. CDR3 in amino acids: CASSATSNGYETLNQPQHF. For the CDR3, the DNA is TGTGCCAGTAGTGCAACTTCAAACGGGTACGAGACGCTTAATCAGCCCCAGCATTTT.

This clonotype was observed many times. Here the CDR3 DNA reads TGCAGTGCTAGAGATCATAACAGTACCTACGAGCAGTACTTC. Translation: CSARDHNSTYEQYF. The V gene is TRBV20-1, the J gene TRBJ2-7; D is unclear. The CDR3 is 14 residues long. The germline V gene encodes CDR1 DFQATT and CDR2 SNEGSKA (reference sequence). V lost 0 bases to trimming and J lost 2 bases, with 11 bases between them.

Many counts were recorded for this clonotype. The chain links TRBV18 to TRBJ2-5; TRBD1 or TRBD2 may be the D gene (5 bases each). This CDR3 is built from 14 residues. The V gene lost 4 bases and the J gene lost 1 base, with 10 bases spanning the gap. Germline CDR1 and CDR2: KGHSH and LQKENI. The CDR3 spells CASSRDGPQETQYF. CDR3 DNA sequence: TGTGCCAGCTCACGGGACGGACCCCAAGAGACCCAGTACTTC.

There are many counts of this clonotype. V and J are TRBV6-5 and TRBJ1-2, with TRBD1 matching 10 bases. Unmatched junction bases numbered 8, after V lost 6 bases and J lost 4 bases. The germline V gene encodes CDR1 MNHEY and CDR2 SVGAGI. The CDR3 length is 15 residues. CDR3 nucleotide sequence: TGTGCCAGCAGATATGGGACAGGGGATTTCTATGGCTACACCTTC. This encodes CASRYGTGDFYGYTF.

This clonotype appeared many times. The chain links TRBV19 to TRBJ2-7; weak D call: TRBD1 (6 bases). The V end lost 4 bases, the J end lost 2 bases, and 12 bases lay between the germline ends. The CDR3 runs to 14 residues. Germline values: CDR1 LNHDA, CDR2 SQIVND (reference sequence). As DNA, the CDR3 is TGTGCCAGTAGTACACAGGGTTTTACCTACGAGCAGTACTTC. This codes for CASSTQGFTYEQYF.

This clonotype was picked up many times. The CDR3 DNA sequence: TGTGCCAGCAGTTTCGGTGGGGAAGAGACCCAGTACTTC. Translating it yields CASSFGGEETQYF. J is TRBJ2-5 and V is TRBV12-3 or TRBV12-4; D is unresolved. Trimming took off 3 bases at V and 3 bases at J, with 8 bases between the two ends. The CDR3 covers 13 residues.